Each of the 10 T cell receptor beta chains below was sequenced from the same sample in a study of graft-versus-host responses after intestinal transplantation. Their target antigens are unknown. Clones were sequenced by immunoSEQ multiplex PCR, and TCRdb holds only the in-frame ones, with some missing. The sample includes some 23,000 clones, more than 75% seen only once; the top ten take approximately 0.93%. The material sequenced was unstimulated CD8+ T cells sorted from spleen or lymph node cells, taken before transplant. The receptors here all came from a human donor who was the organ donor for an intestinal transplant.

This clone has more than one count but fewer than ten. The CDR3 nucleotides read TGTGCCAGTAGTGACAGGGAAACCTACGAGCAGTACTTC. Amino acid sequence: CASSDRETYEQYF. The rearrangement joins TRBV19 to TRBJ2-7; 7 nucleotides line up with TRBD1. Looked up from germline, CDR1 is LNHDA and CDR2 is SQIVND (reference sequence). CDR3 length: 13 residues. After removal of 5 bases from V and 2 bases from J, the junction contained 3 bases not matched to a gene. The full variable domain, completed using reference TRBV19 and TRBJ2-7, is DGGITQSPKYLFRKEGQNVTLSCEQNLNHDAMYWYRQDPGQGLRLIYYSQIVNDFQKGDIAEGYSVSREKKESFPLTVTSAQKNPTAFYLCASSDRETYEQYFGPGTRLTVT.

The gene calls are TRBV1 and TRBJ1-3; TRBD1 is the table's D call, not checked against the DNA. TRBV1 is designated a pseudogene. The CDR3 runs 17 residues. CDR3 bases: TGCACCAGCAGCCAACGGACAGGGGGCGGGTCTGGAAACACCATATATTTT. The encoded protein is CTSSQRTGGGSGNTIYF.

The genes are TRBV7-9 and TRBJ2-2; D uncertain. This CDR3 is built from 12 residues. Trimming took 5 bases from V and 6 from J, leaving 7 bases between them. Looked up from germline, CDR1 is SEHNR and CDR2 is FQNEAQ (reference sequence). CDR3 residues: CASSPPPGELFF. The DNA of the CDR3 is TGTGCCAGCAGCCCCCCGCCCGGGGAGCTGTTTTTT.

CDR3 bases: TGCGCCAGCAGTCAGAGGACAGGGAACGACCAAGAGACCCAGTACTTC. This encodes CASSQRTGNDQETQYF. The genes are TRBV5-1 and TRBJ2-5, with 8 bases fitting TRBD1. V dropped 5 bases and J dropped 0; count of bases not matched to a gene: 9. Germline CDR1 and CDR2: SGHRS and YFSETQ. The CDR3 has 16 amino acids.

The chain has TRBV21-1 and TRBJ2-2; the table's TRBD1 call for D was not verified on the DNA. TRBV21-1 counts as a pseudogene. This CDR3 is 18 amino acids long. The CDR3 reads CASSSPEPGHTNTGELFF. The CDR3, as DNA: TGTGCCAGCAGCTCTCCGGAACCGGGACATACGAACACCGGGGAGCTGTTTTTT.

This chain connects TRBV7-9 to TRBJ2-5; D gene uncertain. CDR1 SEHNR and CDR2 FQNEAQ come from the germline V gene (reference sequence). Trimming shortened V by 6 bases and J by 4 bases, and 12 bases separated the two germline ends. The CDR3 is 13 amino acids. DNA for the CDR3: TGTGCCAGCAGGCCGGCAGGCCCAGAGACCCAGTACTTC. Its translation is CASRPAGPETQYF.

This chain uses TRBV15 with TRBJ2-7; 7 bases align to TRBD1. This CDR3 comprises 13 residues. The V gene end was trimmed by 6 bases and the J gene end by 5 bases; junction bases not matched to a gene: 7. Germline values: CDR1 LNHNV, CDR2 YYDKDF (reference sequence). CDR3 protein: CATRLKGAHEQYF. In DNA form, the CDR3 reads TGTGCCACCAGATTAAAGGGGGCGCACGAGCAGTACTTC. Complete variable domain (other parts from reference TRBV15 and TRBJ2-7): DAMVIQNPRYQVTQFGKPVTLSCSQTLNHNVMYWYQQKSSQAPKLLFHYYDKDFNNEADTPDNFQSRRPNTSFCFLDIRSPGLGDTAMYLCATRLKGAHEQYFGPGTRLTVT.

The chain is built from TRBV11-2 and TRBJ2-3, with 12 nucleotides matching TRBD2. The length of the CDR3 is 16 residues. V lost 5 bases to trimming and J lost 2 bases; unmatched junction nucleotides: 5. The V gene's germline CDR1 is SGHAT and CDR2 FQNNGV. The DNA for the CDR3 is TGTGCCAGCAGCACGTGGACTAGCGGGAACACAGATACGCAGTATTTT. Protein: CASSTWTSGNTDTQYF.

This chain joins TRBV29-1 and TRBJ1-2; D is ambiguous. The V end was cut by 2 bases, the J end by 3 bases, with 10 bases between. This CDR3 is 13 amino acids long. Germline CDR1 is SQVTM and CDR2 is ANQGSEA. The CDR3 DNA sequence: TGCAGCGTTGAATATTCGGGTGACTATGGCTACACCTTC. It translates to CSVEYSGDYGYTF.

This clone was seen a few times. This chain connects TRBV27 to TRBJ2-5; 12 bases are a match to TRBD2. This CDR3 spans 15 amino acids. Germline CDR1 is MNHEY and CDR2 is SMNVEV (reference sequence). V lost 5 bases and J lost 2; bases outside the gene matches: 3. The CDR3 loop is CASSLLAGGQETQYF. CDR3 in DNA: TGTGCCAGCAGTCTACTAGCGGGAGGTCAAGAGACCCAGTACTTC.